A selection of T cell receptor beta chains follows, all from one sample in a study of blood T cells in healthy people across ages. TCRdb reanalysed the 5' RACE reads using MiXCR and keeps one entry per CDR3 protein. The sample includes 700,000 to 900,000 distinct CDR3 sequences, approximately 53% of them seen just once. Material for sequencing was blood. The receptors shown here come from an older man in good health. CDR3s include the opening cysteine and the closing phenylalanine or tryptophan. Fields, in order: J gene, D gene, V gene, clone size, CDR3 protein, CDR3 DNA. A D gene is named only where the DNA matches it firmly. Clone sizes are given selectively: once, few, many, or a class where the clone is expanded.

TRBJ1-1,TRBD1,TRBV6-2/TRBV6-3,.,CASSLLRGPGTEAFF,TGTGCCAGCAGTTTACTAAGGGGGCCGGGAACTGAAGCTTTCTTT
TRBJ2-3,.,TRBV7-2,few,CASSLGYGADTQYF,TGTGCCAGCAGCTTAGGGTATGGCGCAGATACGCAGTATTTT
TRBJ2-7,.,TRBV7-2,.,CASSISLPGRSTEQYF,TGTGCCAGCAGTATTAGCCTTCCGGGCCGCTCGACCGAGCAGTACTTC
TRBJ2-3,.,TRBV5-1,.,CASSLEGRAGGDTQYF,TGCGCCAGCAGCTTGGAAGGTCGAGCGGGTGGAGATACGCAGTATTTT
TRBJ2-5,.,TRBV5-8,.,CASSGGMLGETQYF,TGTGCCAGCAGCGGCGGGATGCTAGGGGAGACCCAGTACTTC
TRBJ1-2,.,TRBV24-1,few,CATSAGDEGRGYTF,TGTGCCACCAGTGCCGGGGACGAAGGGCGAGGCTACACCTTC
TRBJ2-1,.,TRBV6-1,.,CASSVYGCEQFF,TGTGCCAGCAGTGTATACGGCTGTGAGCAGTTCTTC
TRBJ2-7,TRBD2,TRBV5-1,.,CASSLDLGTNSYEQYF,TGCGCCAGCAGCTTGGACCTTGGGACTAACTCCTACGAGCAGTACTTC
TRBJ1-1,.,TRBV15,.,CATSRGGRTEAFF,TGTGCCACCAGCAGGGGAGGCAGGACTGAAGCTTTCTTT
TRBJ2-7,.,TRBV9,few,CASSSRGVDTQYF,TGTGCCAGCAGCTCGAGGGGGGTCGATACCCAGTACTTC
TRBJ2-7,.,TRBV6-5,few,CASGPPSSYEQYF,TGTGCCAGCGGGCCCCCGAGCTCCTACGAGCAGTACTTC
TRBJ2-5,TRBD2,TRBV9,.,CASSTTVAGVGETQYF,TGTGCCAGCAGCACAACGGTAGCGGGAGTCGGTGAGACCCAGTACTTC
TRBJ2-7,.,TRBV28,few,CASSPGPKQYF,TGTGCCAGCAGTCCCGGGCCAAAGCAGTACTTC
TRBJ2-3,TRBD2,TRBV6-1,few,CASSIAGETANTQYF,TGTGCCAGCAGCATAGCGGGAGAAACCGCCAATACGCAGTATTTT
TRBJ2-7,.,TRBV9,.,CASSVEGREGSEQYF,TGTGCCAGCAGCGTAGAAGGCAGGGAAGGGAGCGAGCAGTACTTC
TRBJ2-1,TRBD2,TRBV12-5,.,CASGLAGGAYNEQFF,TGTGCTAGTGGCTTAGCGGGAGGGGCCTACAATGAGCAGTTCTTC
TRBJ1-2,.,TRBV5-1,.,CASSLAWDYGYTF,TGCGCCAGCAGCTTGGCGTGGGACTATGGCTACACCTTC
TRBJ2-3,TRBD2,TRBV7-9,few,CASSLRRLAGGRTDTQYF,TGTGCCAGCAGCTTAAGGCGTCTAGCGGGAGGTCGCACAGATACGCAGTATTTT
TRBJ2-7,.,TRBV5-1,.,CASSLAGGSVDEQYF,TGCGCCAGCAGCTTGGCCGGGGGATCCGTCGACGAGCAGTACTTC
TRBJ1-4,TRBD1,TRBV6-2/TRBV6-3,many,CASSSGTANEKLFF,TGTGCCAGCAGTTCCGGGACAGCTAATGAAAAACTGTTTTTT
TRBJ2-7,TRBD1,TRBV12-3/TRBV12-4,.,CASSSGTGEYNEQYF,TGTGCCAGCAGTTCCGGGACAGGGGAATACAATGAGCAGTACTTC
TRBJ2-7,.,TRBV6-5,.,CASSSQGLKERQYF,TGTGCCAGCAGTTCCCAGGGGCTTAAGGAACGGCAGTACTTC
TRBJ1-5,.,TRBV14,.,CASSLTTDQPQHF,TGTGCCAGCAGCCTTACCACAGATCAGCCCCAGCATTTT
TRBJ2-7,TRBD1,TRBV5-6,.,CASSLVHGTGLVEQYF,TGTGCCAGCAGCTTGGTACATGGGACAGGGTTGGTTGAGCAGTACTTC
TRBJ2-7,.,TRBV2,.,CASTQSSGSSYNEQYF,TGTGCCAGCACCCAGTCCAGCGGCAGCTCCTACAATGAGCAGTACTTC
TRBJ1-2,.,TRBV6-6,few,CASSPQGEGRNGYTF,TGTGCCAGCAGCCCACAGGGTGAGGGGCGGAATGGCTACACCTTC
TRBJ2-5,.,TRBV10-2,once,CASRGRVQETQYF,TGCGCCAGCAGGGGAAGGGTCCAAGAGACCCAGTACTTC
TRBJ2-7,.,TRBV9,few,CASSVGSNPLEQYF,TGTGCCAGCAGCGTAGGGTCAAACCCCCTCGAGCAGTACTTC
TRBJ1-1,.,TRBV29-1,few,CSVTGTVNTEAFF,TGCAGCGTGACCGGGACGGTGAACACTGAAGCTTTCTTT
TRBJ2-3,TRBD2,TRBV20-1,once,CSAPPLAGSTGHRYAYF,TGCAGTGCTCCCCCCCTAGCGGGGTCAACGGGGCACAGATACGCGTATTTT
TRBJ2-7,TRBD2,TRBV5-1,.,CASSPRTSGLTYEQYF,TGCGCCAGCAGCCCGCGGACTAGCGGGCTGACCTACGAGCAGTACTTC
TRBJ2-7,.,TRBV7-2,few,CASSLAGRAGAYEQYF,TGTGCCAGCAGCTTAGCGGGAAGGGCGGGTGCCTACGAGCAGTACTTC
TRBJ2-2,TRBD2,TRBV6-1,.,CASRAGLAGAGELFF,TGTGCCAGCAGGGCGGGACTAGCGGGAGCCGGGGAGCTGTTTTTT
TRBJ1-2,.,TRBV2,.,CASSTTGQHGYTF,TGTGCCAGCAGCACCACAGGGCAGCATGGCTACACCTTC
TRBJ2-1,.,TRBV24-1,few,CATSDSLVTNEQFF,TGTGCCACCAGTGATTCACTAGTTACGAATGAGCAGTTCTTC
TRBJ1-4,.,TRBV7-9,.,CASSVVAGDEKLFF,TGTGCCAGCAGCGTAGTGGCAGGGGATGAAAAACTGTTTTTT
TRBJ2-1,.,TRBV12-3/TRBV12-4,.,CACSFTTKRDSEQFF,TGTGCCTGCAGTTTTACAACGAAGCGGGACAGTGAGCAGTTCTTC
TRBJ2-7,.,TRBV5-5,.,CASSLGGARYEQYF,TGTGCCAGCAGTCTGGGGGGGGCCAGATACGAGCAGTACTTC
TRBJ1-1,.,TRBV12-3/TRBV12-4,.,CASTVQGWNTEAFF,TGTGCCAGCACCGTACAGGGCTGGAACACTGAAGCTTTCTTT
TRBJ2-7,.,TRBV20-1,.,CSAEERKGRSYEQYF,TGCAGTGCTGAAGAGCGGAAAGGCCGTTCCTACGAGCAGTACTTC
TRBJ1-1,TRBD1,TRBV27,.,CASSPTGWGTEAFF,TGTGCCAGCAGTCCGACAGGGTGGGGGACTGAAGCTTTCTTT
TRBJ2-1,TRBD1,TRBV6-1,.,CASSGWTGLNEQFF,TGTGCCAGCAGTGGATGGACAGGGCTCAATGAGCAGTTCTTC
TRBJ2-4,.,TRBV29-1,many,CSFGENIQYF,TGCAGCTTTGGAGAAAACATTCAGTACTTC
TRBJ2-1,TRBD2,TRBV12-3/TRBV12-4,.,CASSPAGLAGLVERFF,TGTGCCAGCAGTCCCGCCGGACTAGCGGGGTTAGTTGAGCGGTTCTTC
TRBJ2-3,.,TRBV9,.,CASSVSSGTQYF,TGTGCCAGCAGCGTTTCCTCCGGTACGCAGTATTTT
TRBJ2-1,.,TRBV10-3,.,CAIGNLAVNNEQFF,TGTGCCATCGGTAACCTAGCAGTCAACAATGAGCAGTTCTTC
TRBJ1-6,.,TRBV12-3/TRBV12-4,.,CASSLRGHSPLHF,TGTGCCAGCAGTCTCAGGGGTCATTCACCCCTCCACTTT
TRBJ2-7,TRBD1,TRBV28,.,CASSLEGARIYEQYF,TGTGCCAGCAGTTTAGAGGGGGCCAGAATCTACGAGCAGTACTTC
TRBJ2-3,TRBD1,TRBV25-1,.,CACSEYRTGGDTQYF,TGTGCCTGCAGTGAATATCGAACAGGGGGCGATACGCAGTATTTT
TRBJ1-4,.,TRBV12-3/TRBV12-4,.,CASSFQGHEKLFF,TGTGCCAGCAGTTTCCAGGGTCATGAAAAACTGTTTTTT
TRBJ1-1,.,TRBV6-5,.,CASSYARFRMDTEAFF,TGTGCCAGCAGTTACGCCAGGTTTCGTATGGACACTGAAGCTTTCTTT
TRBJ2-7,TRBD2,TRBV29-1,.,CSVAQGLTGREQYF,TGCAGCGTCGCCCAGGGACTAACGGGACGCGAGCAGTACTTC